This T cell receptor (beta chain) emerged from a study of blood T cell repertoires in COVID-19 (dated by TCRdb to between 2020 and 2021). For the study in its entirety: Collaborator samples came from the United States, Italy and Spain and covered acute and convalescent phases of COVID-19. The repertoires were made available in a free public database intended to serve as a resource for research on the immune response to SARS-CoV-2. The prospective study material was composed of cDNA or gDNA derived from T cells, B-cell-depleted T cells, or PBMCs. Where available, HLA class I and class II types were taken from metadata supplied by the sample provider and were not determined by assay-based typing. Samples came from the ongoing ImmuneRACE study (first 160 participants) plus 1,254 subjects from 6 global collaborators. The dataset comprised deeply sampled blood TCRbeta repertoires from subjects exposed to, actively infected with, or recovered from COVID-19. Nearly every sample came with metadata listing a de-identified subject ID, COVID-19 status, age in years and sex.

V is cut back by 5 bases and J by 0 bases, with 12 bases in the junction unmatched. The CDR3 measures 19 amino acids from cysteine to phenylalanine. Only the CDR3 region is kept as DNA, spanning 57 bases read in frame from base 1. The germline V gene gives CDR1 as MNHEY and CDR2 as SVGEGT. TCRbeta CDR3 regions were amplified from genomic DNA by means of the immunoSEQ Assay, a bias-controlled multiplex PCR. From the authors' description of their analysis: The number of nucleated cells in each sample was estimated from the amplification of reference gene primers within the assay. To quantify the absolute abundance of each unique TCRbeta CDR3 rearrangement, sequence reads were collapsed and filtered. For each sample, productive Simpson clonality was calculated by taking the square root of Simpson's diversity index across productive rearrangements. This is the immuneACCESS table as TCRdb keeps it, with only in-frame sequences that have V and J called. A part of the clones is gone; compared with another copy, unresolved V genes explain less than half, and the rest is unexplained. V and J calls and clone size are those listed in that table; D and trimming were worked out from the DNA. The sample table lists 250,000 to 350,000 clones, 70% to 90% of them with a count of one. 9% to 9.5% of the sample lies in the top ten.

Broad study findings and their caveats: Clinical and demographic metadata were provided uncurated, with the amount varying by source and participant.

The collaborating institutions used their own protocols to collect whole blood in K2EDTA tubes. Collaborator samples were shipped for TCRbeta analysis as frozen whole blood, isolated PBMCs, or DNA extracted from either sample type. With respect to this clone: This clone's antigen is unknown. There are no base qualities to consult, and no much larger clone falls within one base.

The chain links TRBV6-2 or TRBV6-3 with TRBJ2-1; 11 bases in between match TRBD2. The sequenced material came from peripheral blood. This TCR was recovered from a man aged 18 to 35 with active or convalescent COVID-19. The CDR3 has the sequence CASSTPGLAANSSYNEQFF. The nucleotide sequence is TGTGCCAGCAGTACCCCGGGACTAGCGGCAAATAGCTCCTACAATGAGCAGTTCTTC.